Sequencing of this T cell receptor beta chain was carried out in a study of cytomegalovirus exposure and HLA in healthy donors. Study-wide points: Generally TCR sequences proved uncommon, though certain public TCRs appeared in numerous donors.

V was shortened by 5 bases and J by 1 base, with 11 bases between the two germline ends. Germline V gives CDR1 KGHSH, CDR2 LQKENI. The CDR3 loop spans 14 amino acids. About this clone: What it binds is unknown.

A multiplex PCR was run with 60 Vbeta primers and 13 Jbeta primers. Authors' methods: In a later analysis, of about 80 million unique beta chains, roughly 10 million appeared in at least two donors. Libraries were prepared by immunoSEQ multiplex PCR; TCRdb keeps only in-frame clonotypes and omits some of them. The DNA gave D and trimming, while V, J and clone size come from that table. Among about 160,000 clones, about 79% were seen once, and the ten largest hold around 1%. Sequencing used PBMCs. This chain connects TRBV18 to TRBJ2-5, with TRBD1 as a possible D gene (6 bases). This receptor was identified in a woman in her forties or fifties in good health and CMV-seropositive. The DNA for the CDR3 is TGTGCCAGCTCAAAACGGGACACCCAAGAGACCCAGTACTTC. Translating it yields CASSKRDTQETQYF.